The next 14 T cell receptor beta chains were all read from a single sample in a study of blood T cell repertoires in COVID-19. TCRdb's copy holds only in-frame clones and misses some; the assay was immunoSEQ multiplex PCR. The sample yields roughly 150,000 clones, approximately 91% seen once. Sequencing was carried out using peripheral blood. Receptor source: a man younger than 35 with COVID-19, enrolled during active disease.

The CDR3 reads CATLTGGTGKGYTF. CDR3 nucleotide sequence: TGTGCCACCCTGACCGGGGGGACAGGGAAAGGCTACACCTTC. The chain recombines TRBV6-5 with TRBJ1-2, with 9 bases matching TRBD1. There are 14 residues in the CDR3. CDR1 is MNHEY, CDR2 SVGAGI, per germline. J gave up 8 bases and V 10 bases, and 14 bases lay outside the gene matches.

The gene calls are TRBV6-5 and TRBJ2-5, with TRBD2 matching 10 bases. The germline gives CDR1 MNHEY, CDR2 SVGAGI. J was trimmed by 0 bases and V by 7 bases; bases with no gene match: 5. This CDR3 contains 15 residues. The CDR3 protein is CASKLAGGYQETQYF. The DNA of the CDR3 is TGTGCCAGCAAATTAGCGGGAGGATACCAAGAGACCCAGTACTTC.

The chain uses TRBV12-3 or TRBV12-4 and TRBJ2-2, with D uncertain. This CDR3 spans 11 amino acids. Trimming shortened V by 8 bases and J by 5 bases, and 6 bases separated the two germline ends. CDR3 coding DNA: TGTGCCAGCCGCGTAACCGGGGAGCTGTTTTTT. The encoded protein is CASRVTGELFF.

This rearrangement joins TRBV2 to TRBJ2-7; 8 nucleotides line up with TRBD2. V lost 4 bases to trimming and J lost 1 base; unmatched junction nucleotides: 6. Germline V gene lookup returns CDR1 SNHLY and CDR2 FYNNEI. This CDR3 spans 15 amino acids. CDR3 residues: CASSGGREASYEQYF. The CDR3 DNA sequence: TGTGCCAGCAGTGGTGGGCGGGAGGCGTCCTACGAGCAGTACTTC.

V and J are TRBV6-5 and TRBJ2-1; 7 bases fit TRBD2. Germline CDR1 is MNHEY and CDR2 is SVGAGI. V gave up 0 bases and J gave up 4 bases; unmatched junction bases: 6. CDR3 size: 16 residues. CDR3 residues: CASSYSASGLYNEQFF. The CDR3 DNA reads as TGTGCCAGCAGTTACTCAGCTAGCGGACTTTACAATGAGCAGTTCTTC.

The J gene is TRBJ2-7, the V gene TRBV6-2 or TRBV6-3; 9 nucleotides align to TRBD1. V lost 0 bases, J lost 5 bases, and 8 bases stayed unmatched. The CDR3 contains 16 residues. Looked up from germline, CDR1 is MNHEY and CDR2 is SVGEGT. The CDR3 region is CASSYSPGTGHHEQYF. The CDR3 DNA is TGTGCCAGCAGTTACTCCCCCGGGACAGGGCACCACGAGCAGTACTTC.

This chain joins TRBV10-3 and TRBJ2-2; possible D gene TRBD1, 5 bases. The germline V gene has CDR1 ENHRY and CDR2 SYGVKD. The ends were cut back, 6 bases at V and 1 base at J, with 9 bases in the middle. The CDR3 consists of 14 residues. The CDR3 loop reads CAIRTAENTGELFF. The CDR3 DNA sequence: TGTGCCATCAGGACAGCCGAGAACACCGGGGAGCTGTTTTTT.

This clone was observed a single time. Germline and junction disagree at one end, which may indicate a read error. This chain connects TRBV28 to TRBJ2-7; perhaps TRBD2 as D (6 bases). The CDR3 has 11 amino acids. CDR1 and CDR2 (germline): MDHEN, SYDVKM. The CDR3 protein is CASSYPGLILF. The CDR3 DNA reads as TGTGCCAGCAGCTACCCGGGACTTATTCTCTTC.

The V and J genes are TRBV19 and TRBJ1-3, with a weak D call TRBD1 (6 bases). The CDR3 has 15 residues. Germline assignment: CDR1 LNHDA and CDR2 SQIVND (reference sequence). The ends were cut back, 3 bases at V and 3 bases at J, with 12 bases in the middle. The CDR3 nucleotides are TGTGCCAGTAGTATGGCCCACAGGGATGGAAACACCATATATTTT. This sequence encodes CASSMAHRDGNTIYF.

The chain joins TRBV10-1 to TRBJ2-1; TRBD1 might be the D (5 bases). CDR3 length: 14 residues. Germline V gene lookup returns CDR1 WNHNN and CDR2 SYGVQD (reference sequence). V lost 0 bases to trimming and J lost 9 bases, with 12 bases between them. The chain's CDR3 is CASSESKGGAEQFF. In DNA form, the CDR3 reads TGCGCCAGCAGTGAGTCAAAGGGTGGGGCTGAGCAGTTCTTC.

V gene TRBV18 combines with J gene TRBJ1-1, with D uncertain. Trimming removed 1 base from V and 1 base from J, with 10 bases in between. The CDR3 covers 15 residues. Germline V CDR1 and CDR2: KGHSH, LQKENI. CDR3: CASSPLAGWNTEAFF. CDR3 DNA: TGTGCCAGCTCACCACTGGCAGGTTGGAACACTGAAGCTTTCTTT.

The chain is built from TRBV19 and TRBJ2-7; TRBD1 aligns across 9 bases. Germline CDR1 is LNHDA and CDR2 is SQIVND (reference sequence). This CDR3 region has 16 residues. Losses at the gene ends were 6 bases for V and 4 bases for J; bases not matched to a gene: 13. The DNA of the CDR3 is TGTGCCAGTAGAAACCAAGCCGGGACAGGGTGGTACGAGCAGTACTTC. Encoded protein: CASRNQAGTGWYEQYF.

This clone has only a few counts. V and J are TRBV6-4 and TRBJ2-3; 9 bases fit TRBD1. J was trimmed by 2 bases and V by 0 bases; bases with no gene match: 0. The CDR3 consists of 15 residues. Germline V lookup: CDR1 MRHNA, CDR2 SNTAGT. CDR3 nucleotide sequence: TGTGCCAGCAGTGACTCACAGGGGGCCACAGATACGCAGTATTTT. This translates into CASSDSQGATDTQYF.

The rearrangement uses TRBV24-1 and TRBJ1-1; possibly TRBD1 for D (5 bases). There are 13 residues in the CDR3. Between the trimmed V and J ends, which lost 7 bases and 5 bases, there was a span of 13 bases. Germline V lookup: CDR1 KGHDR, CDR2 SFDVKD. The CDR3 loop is CATSVSGGTEAFF. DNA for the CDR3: TGTGCCACCAGCGTCTCGGGGGGAACTGAAGCTTTCTTT.